This T cell receptor beta chain was recorded in a study of blood T cell repertoires in COVID-19. Study summary: The origin of the acute and convalescent COVID-19 samples was the United States, Italy and Spain. PBMCs, B-cell-depleted T cells, or T cells provided the cDNA or gDNA that made up the material.

V lost 4 bases and J 3 bases, leaving 19 bases between the germline ends. This CDR3 is 17 amino acids long. Germline V gives CDR1 WNHNN, CDR2 SYGVQD (reference sequence). Authors' methods: Using reference gene primer amplification, nucleated cell counts were estimated. Sequencing was performed with immunoSEQ multiplex PCR; in TCRdb, only in-frame clones are kept and a portion is missing. That table gives V, J and clone size, and the DNA gave D and trimming. The top ten hold roughly 23% of the sample, which has 60,000 to 90,000 clones, less than 85% seen once. This TCR was recovered from a man between 60 and 75 years old with acute or convalescent COVID-19. The specimen sequenced was peripheral blood. The rearrangement uses TRBV10-1 and TRBJ2-1, with D possibly being TRBD1 (5 bases). In nucleotides, the CDR3 is TGCGCCAGCAGTGGGGGCTCTGACTCGCTACGCTACAATGAGCAGTTCTTC. It encodes CASSGGSDSLRYNEQFF.